Described below is a single T cell receptor (beta chain) sequence and its context. This sample was taken from a study of blood T cell repertoires in COVID-19. Study background: PBMCs, B-cell-depleted T cells, or T cells were the source of the cDNA or gDNA that made up the material.

This CDR3 is built from 13 residues. Per the germline V gene, CDR1 is LGHDT and CDR2 is YNNKEL (reference sequence). The ends lost 1 base at V and 8 bases at J; junction bases unmatched: 4. Sequencing was performed with immunoSEQ multiplex PCR; in TCRdb, only in-frame clones are kept and a portion is missing. The repertoire has 100,000 or so clones, approximately 90% of them found once; the top ten carry about 1%. Input material: peripheral blood. The TCR originated in a man aged 60 to 75 with acute or convalescent COVID-19. The chain joins TRBV3-1 (or the pseudogene TRBV3-2) to TRBJ1-1; 7 bases align to TRBD1. The CDR3 here is CASSQVTGAEAFF. The CDR3 DNA sequence: TGTGCCAGCAGCCAAGTAACAGGGGCAGAAGCTTTCTTT.